The 9 T cell receptor beta chains in this list originate from one sample, sequenced in a study of glioma-infiltrating T cells after dendritic cell vaccination. Repertoires were generated with immunoSEQ multiplex PCR, while TCRdb's copy carries only in-frame clones and drops some. The table has approximately 1,200 clones, 75% to 90% seen once. Source: tumor tissue, taken before dendritic cell vaccination. The receptor set was obtained from a human donor with glioblastoma.

The gene calls are TRBV6-6 and TRBJ1-1; tentative D call: TRBD1 (5 bases). The V and J ends lost 6 bases and 4 bases respectively, with 15 bases between them. Germline V gene data show CDR1 as MNHNY and CDR2 as SVGAGI (reference sequence). This CDR3 has 14 amino acids. This CDR3 is CASRGLGVRTEAFF. The CDR3 region has the DNA TGTGCCAGCAGGGGTCTAGGGGTGCGCACTGAAGCTTTCTTT.

This clone was observed once. The rearrangement joins TRBV28 to TRBJ2-7, with D perhaps TRBD2 (5 bases). This CDR3 has 11 residues. Germline V gene lookup returns CDR1 MDHEN and CDR2 SYDVKM. The CDR3 nucleotides read TGTGCAAGCGAGGAGGCCGGCGAGCAGTACTTC. Amino acid sequence: CASEEAGEQYF.

This chain joins TRBV11-2 and TRBJ2-5, with 7 bases matching TRBD2. Trimming cost V 5 bases and J 4 bases; bases outside gene matches: 10. The CDR3 runs to 15 residues. The germline V gene has CDR1 SGHAT and CDR2 FQNNGV. CDR3 nucleotide sequence: TGTGCCAGCAGCCCATGGGAGGGCGAGGGAGAGACCCAGTACTTC. Protein: CASSPWEGEGETQYF.

The rearrangement links TRBV5-6 to TRBJ1-5; perhaps TRBD1 as D (6 bases). Germline V CDR1 and CDR2: SGHDT, YYEEEE. The CDR3 sequence is 17 residues long. The V end lost 1 base, the J end lost 5 bases, and 19 bases lay between the germline ends. This CDR3 reads CASSLSGTLLTYQPQHF. The CDR3 bases are TGTGCCAGCAGCTTGTCCGGGACACTACTAACTTATCAGCCCCAGCATTTT.

The chain has TRBV5-5 and TRBJ1-5; 11 positions match TRBD1. The germline V gene has CDR1 SGHKS and CDR2 YYEKEE (reference sequence). The ends lost 0 bases at V and 5 bases at J; junction bases unmatched: 4. The CDR3 extends over 16 amino acids. Here the CDR3 DNA reads TGTGCCAGCAGCTTGGCTGGGACAGGGGGGTATCAGCCCCAGCATTTT. Amino acid sequence: CASSLAGTGGYQPQHF.

This chain connects TRBV5-1 to TRBJ2-7; possible D gene TRBD2, 5 bases. Germline CDR1 is SGHRS and CDR2 is YFSETQ. Trimming removed 3 bases at V and 3 bases at J, with 10 bases between. The CDR3 is made up of 13 amino acids. The CDR3 DNA reads as TGCGCCAGCAGCTCTGGGAGCGGCTACGAGCAGTACTTC. This sequence encodes CASSSGSGYEQYF.

This rearrangement joins TRBV10-1 to TRBJ2-7; D possibly corresponds to TRBD2 (6 bases). CDR1 WNHNN and CDR2 SYGVQD come from the germline V gene (reference sequence). Trimming took 0 bases from V and 4 from J, leaving 16 bases between them. CDR3 length equals 16 residues. CDR3 in DNA: TGCGCCAGCAGTGAGTCGGAGACAGTGCGGGGATACGAGCAGTACTTC. Protein sequence: CASSESETVRGYEQYF.

This chain joins TRBV5-1 and TRBJ2-1, with D possibly being TRBD2 (6 bases). The CDR3 loop spans 16 amino acids. CDR1 is SGHRS, CDR2 YFSETQ, per germline. The V end was cut by 1 base, the J end by 3 bases, with 14 bases between. The CDR3 nucleotides read TGCGCCAGCAGCTTGAAGCCTCCGGGGGACTACAATGAGCAGTTCTTC. It specifies CASSLKPPGDYNEQFF.

In this sample, this clone turned up once. The rearrangement links TRBV5-1 to TRBJ2-7; D is possibly TRBD2 (7 bases). The CDR3 is made up of 15 amino acids. Trimming cost V 4 bases and J 3 bases, with 17 bases left between them. The germline V gene encodes CDR1 SGHRS and CDR2 YFSETQ. CDR3 sequence: CASSPDGGLLYEQYF. For the CDR3, the DNA is TGCGCCAGCAGCCCCGACGGGGGGCTTCTCTACGAGCAGTACTTC.